Each of the 31 T cell receptor beta chains below was sequenced from the same sample in a study of T cells after yellow fever vaccination. TCRdb reprocessed the 5' RACE reads via MiXCR and lists one record per CDR3 protein. There are over 300,000 distinct CDR3 sequences in the sample; around 4% occur only once, and roughly a quarter lies in the top ten. Sequenced here: PBMCs, sampled on the day of the yellow fever booster vaccination. The receptors derive from a man aged 18-30 years who received the YFV17D yellow fever vaccine.

This clonotype was seen ten or more times. V is TRBV7-2 and J is TRBJ2-3; tentatively, D is TRBD1 (6 bases). The V gene lost 1 base and the J gene lost 1 base, with 15 bases spanning the gap. There are 17 residues in the CDR3. CDR1 is SGHTA and CDR2 is FQGNSA in the germline V gene. CDR3 in DNA: TGTGCCAGCAGCTTAGTTGTGGGCAGGGGACGCACAGATACGCAGTATTTT. Translation gives CASSLVVGRGRTDTQYF. Full variable domain (remainder filled in from reference TRBV7-2 and TRBJ2-3): GAGVSQSPSNKVTEKGKDVELRCDPISGHTALYWYRQSLGQGLEFLIYFQGNSAPDKSGLPSDRFSAERTGGSVSTLTIQRTQQEDSAVYLCASSLVVGRGRTDTQYFGPGTRLTVL.

In this sample, this clonotype turned up many times. The J gene is TRBJ1-2, the V gene TRBV5-1; TRBD1 matches 9 bases. CDR1 is SGHRS, CDR2 YFSETQ, per germline. The V and J ends lost 4 bases and 0 bases, in that order; junction bases with no gene match: 4. The CDR3 is 15 amino acids. For the CDR3, the DNA is TGCGCCAGCAGCCTTACAGGGGGCTCTAACTATGGCTACACCTTC. Translated, it gives CASSLTGGSNYGYTF. Using reference TRBV5-1 and TRBJ1-2 for the parts outside the CDR3, the full variable domain is KAGVTQTPRYLIKTRGQQVTLSCSPISGHRSVSWYQQTPGQGLQFLFEYFSETQRNKGNFPGRFSGRQFSNSRSEMNVSTLELGDSALYLCASSLTGGSNYGYTFGSGTRLTVV.

In its sample, this clonotype was seen once. This may come from a read error, since a much larger clone is one base off. The V gene is TRBV7-8, the J gene TRBJ2-4; either TRBD1 or TRBD2 may supply D (6 bases each). This CDR3 contains 16 residues. CDR1 and CDR2 from the germline V gene are SGHVS and FQNEAQ. CDR3 region: CASSSEGGGKGNIQCF. The CDR3 DNA reads TGTGCCAGCAGCTCCGAGGGGGGCGGGAAGGGGAACATTCAGTGCTTC.

The genes are TRBV19 and TRBJ1-4, with unresolved D. The CDR3 totals 15 residues. From germline, CDR1 is LNHDA and CDR2 SQIVND (reference sequence). With 3 bases removed from V and 3 bases from J, the gap between germline ends came to 11 bases. The CDR3 DNA reads TGTGCCAGTAGTATGGTGGACGGTGCTAATGAAAAACTGTTTTTT. Its protein product is CASSMVDGANEKLFF.

The CDR3 loop is CASTLQGSHSGANVLTF. The CDR3 DNA reads TGTGCCAGCACCTTACAGGGATCCCACTCTGGGGCCAACGTCCTGACTTTC. The chain couples TRBV5-5 to TRBJ2-6, with a tentative D call TRBD1 (6 bases). V gave up 6 bases and J gave up 0 bases, with 16 bases separating them. This CDR3 contains 17 residues. Germline loops: CDR1 SGHKS, CDR2 YYEKEE (reference sequence).

This clonotype occurred many times. The rearrangement uses TRBV7-2 and TRBJ2-3, with 10 bases matching TRBD1. The germline V gene encodes CDR1 SGHTA and CDR2 FQGNSA. The length of the CDR3 is 18 residues. The V segment lost 5 bases and the J segment 0 bases; nucleotides outside the gene matches: 11. The CDR3 DNA sequence: TGTGCCAGCAGCCTGGGGACAGGGGCATTTTCGAGCACAGATACGCAGTATTTT. Encoded protein: CASSLGTGAFSSTDTQYF.

This clonotype has ten or more counts. This chain joins TRBV4-3 and TRBJ1-6, with 7 bases identical to TRBD1. CDR1 LGHNA and CDR2 YSLEER come from the germline V gene. This CDR3 comprises 12 residues. The ends lost 5 bases at V and 15 bases at J; junction bases unmatched: 7. CDR3 sequence (DNA): TGCGCCAGCAGCGCCCAACAGGGGAGCCTCCACTTT. It translates to CASSAQQGSLHF.

The rearrangement links TRBV4-3 to TRBJ2-6, with a possible D match to TRBD1 (5 bases). The CDR3 length is 19 residues. Per germline, CDR1 LGHNA and CDR2 YSLEER. Trimming pared 0 bases from V and 0 bases from J, leaving 15 bases between. CDR3: CASSQDSAGKNSGANVLTF. CDR3 nucleotides: TGCGCCAGCAGCCAAGACAGCGCAGGGAAAAACTCTGGGGCCAACGTCCTGACTTTC.

This clonotype was detected many times. The rearrangement links TRBV4-3 to TRBJ1-2; possibly TRBD1 for D (5 bases). Germline loops: CDR1 LGHNA, CDR2 YSLEER. V dropped 0 bases and J dropped 3 bases, with 14 bases sitting between them. CDR3 length: 16 residues. The CDR3 nucleotides are TGCGCCAGCAGCCAAGATTATCTCCGGGGCGACTATGGCTACACCTTC. The encoded protein is CASSQDYLRGDYGYTF.

Many counts were recorded for this clonotype. The chain couples TRBV4-3 to TRBJ2-2; 8 bases match TRBD1. V gave up 0 bases and J gave up 6 bases; unmatched junction bases: 3. The germline V gene has CDR1 LGHNA and CDR2 YSLEER. The length of the CDR3 is 15 residues. The CDR3 spells CASSQDAQGAGELFF. The CDR3 DNA reads as TGCGCCAGCAGCCAAGATGCACAGGGGGCCGGGGAGCTGTTTTTT.

This clonotype was observed a few times. The chain joins TRBV3-1 to TRBJ1-6; maybe TRBD1 (5 bases). This CDR3 is built from 16 residues. The germline V and J ends were trimmed by 2 bases and 4 bases, with 12 bases remaining between them. The germline V gene encodes CDR1 LGHDT and CDR2 YNNKEL (reference sequence). In nucleotides, the CDR3 is TGTGCCAGCAGCCAACCCAAGGGGCAGTATAATTCACCCCTCCACTTT. Translating gives CASSQPKGQYNSPLHF.

At least ten counts were recorded for this clonotype. The V and J genes are TRBV21-1 and TRBJ2-3. TRBV21-1 is annotated as a pseudogene. The CDR3 is 14 residues long. CDR3: CASSSGRCTDTQYF. The CDR3 nucleotides are TGTGCCAGCAGCAGCGGCCGGTGCACAGATACGCAGTATTTT.

This clonotype came up many times. J is TRBJ2-1 and V is TRBV7-2, with 8 bases matching TRBD2. Germline CDR1 is SGHTA and CDR2 is FQGNSA. V gave up 7 bases and J gave up 4 bases; unmatched junction bases: 15. The CDR3 is 17 amino acids. CDR3 protein: CASTRRPRGGLYNEQFF. CDR3 nucleotide sequence: TGTGCCAGCACCCGGAGGCCCCGGGGGGGGCTTTACAATGAGCAGTTCTTC.

This clonotype was counted many times. V usage is TRBV6-2 or TRBV6-3 and J usage is TRBJ2-3, with D perhaps matching TRBD1 or TRBD2 (5 bases each). CDR1 is MNHEY, CDR2 SVGEGT, per germline. CDR3 length equals 14 residues. V shed 2 bases and J shed 4 bases, with 10 bases lying between them. CDR3 nucleotides: TGTGCCAGCAGTTACGGGGGTGGGTCAGATACGCAGTATTTT. Translating gives CASSYGGGSDTQYF.

The chain has TRBV7-9 and TRBJ2-3; D remains ambiguous. Germline V gives CDR1 SEHNR, CDR2 FQNEAQ (reference sequence). The CDR3 contains 9 residues. V shed 11 bases and J shed 3 bases, with 3 bases lying between them. CDR3 loop: CAGTDTQYF. The CDR3 DNA follows: TGTGCCGGAACAGATACGCAGTATTTT.

In this sample, this clonotype turned up many times. This chain uses TRBV6-1 with TRBJ2-1; 7 positions match TRBD1. Losses at the gene ends were 8 bases for V and 6 bases for J; bases not matched to a gene: 7. The CDR3 sequence is 13 residues long. The V gene's germline CDR1 is MNHNS and CDR2 SASEGT. CDR3 coding DNA: TGTGCCAGCCCGGGACAGTACACCAATGAGCAGTTCTTC. Residues: CASPGQYTNEQFF.

This clonotype showed up just a few times. The V and J genes are TRBV7-2 and TRBJ1-1; 7 nucleotides agree with TRBD1. CDR1 and CDR2 (germline): SGHTA, FQGNSA. V dropped 7 bases and J dropped 4; count of bases not matched to a gene: 15. CDR3 length: 16 residues. This CDR3 reads CASTQRSPRGATEAFF. CDR3 nucleotides: TGTGCCAGCACCCAAAGGAGTCCCAGGGGGGCCACTGAAGCTTTCTTT.

This clonotype was observed many times. The chain recombines TRBV20-1 with TRBJ2-7; D assignment may be TRBD1 or TRBD2 (6 bases each). Trimming left V 3 bases short and J 3 bases short, with 33 bases between. Germline CDR1 is DFQATT and CDR2 is SNEGSKA (reference sequence). This CDR3 contains 20 residues. The CDR3 DNA is TGCAGTGCTAGTGGGTGGTGGACTACACAGGGAGGAGAAAAAAACTACGAGCAGTACTTC. This sequence encodes CSASGWWTTQGGEKNYEQYF.

This clonotype was counted a few times. The chain has TRBV4-3 and TRBJ1-1; possible D gene TRBD1, 6 bases. With 3 bases removed from V and 1 base from J, the gap between germline ends came to 9 bases. Germline CDR1 is LGHNA and CDR2 is YSLEER. This CDR3 comprises 14 residues. The CDR3 DNA reads as TGCGCCAGCAGCCAGTACAGGGAGAACACTGAAGCTTTCTTT. Protein: CASSQYRENTEAFF.

The rearrangement uses TRBV25-1 and TRBJ2-5, with a tentative D call TRBD1 (5 bases). This CDR3 comprises 15 residues. Trimming cost V 1 base and J 1 base, with 10 bases left between them. Germline values: CDR1 MGHDK, CDR2 SYGVNS. The CDR3 DNA follows: TGTGCCAGCAGTGAATTGGGGCGAGGCCAAGAGACCCAGTACTTC. Protein: CASSELGRGQETQYF.

This clonotype has a handful of counts. The chain carries TRBV6-5 and TRBJ2-1; D call uncertain. The CDR3 has 14 amino acids. Trimming took off 4 bases at V and 4 bases at J, with 11 bases between the two ends. Germline CDR1 reads MNHEY; CDR2 reads SVGAGI. The CDR3 DNA sequence: TGTGCCAGCAGTTGGCTCGGACGATACAATGAGCAGTTCTTC. The encoded protein is CASSWLGRYNEQFF.

The chain is built from TRBV7-9 and TRBJ1-4; a weak D match, TRBD1 (6 bases). Trimming removed 10 bases at V and 4 bases at J, with 16 bases between. The CDR3 consists of 14 residues. The germline V gene has CDR1 SEHNR and CDR2 FQNEAQ (reference sequence). The CDR3 DNA follows: TGTGCCACCCAGAGGGGGACCCATAATGAAAAACTGTTTTTT. Protein product: CATQRGTHNEKLFF.

This chain joins TRBV6-5 and TRBJ1-6; 11 bases align to TRBD1. Germline trimming cut 2 bases from V and 6 bases from J; bases unmatched to any gene: 9. This CDR3 contains 18 residues. Germline V gene lookup returns CDR1 MNHEY and CDR2 SVGAGI. As DNA, the CDR3 is TGTGCCAGCAGTTACCGCGGACAGGGGGCTAGGGGTAATTCACCCCTCCACTTT. Protein: CASSYRGQGARGNSPLHF.

In its sample, this clonotype was seen many times. This chain joins TRBV6-6 and TRBJ2-7, with 10 bases fitting TRBD1. V was pared by 6 bases and J by 2 bases, with 4 bases of the junction left unmatched. CDR3 size: 14 residues. The germline V gene encodes CDR1 MNHNY and CDR2 SVGAGI (reference sequence). This CDR3 is CASRPTGGPYEQYV. As DNA, the CDR3 is TGTGCCAGCAGACCGACAGGGGGCCCCTACGAGCAGTACGTC.

This clonotype came up many times. The CDR3 sequence is CASRSSGSLFF. CDR3 sequence (DNA): TGTGCCAGCAGGTCATCAGGGAGTCTGTTTTTT. This chain joins TRBV6-6 and TRBJ1-4, with D possibly being TRBD1 (5 bases). V was shortened by 6 bases and J by 14 bases, with 13 bases between the two germline ends. The V gene's germline CDR1 is MNHNY and CDR2 SVGAGI (reference sequence). The CDR3 sequence is 11 residues long.

This clonotype was counted a few times. V gene TRBV5-1 combines with J gene TRBJ2-5; possibly TRBD1 or TRBD2 for D (5 bases each). Trimming took off 4 bases at V and 2 bases at J, with 18 bases between the two ends. Germline V lookup: CDR1 SGHRS, CDR2 YFSETQ. The CDR3 sequence is 16 residues long. CDR3 DNA sequence: TGCGCCAGCAGCCCCGTGGGACGGAACGATCAAGAGACCCAGTACTTC. Its translation is CASSPVGRNDQETQYF.

The gene calls are TRBV6-5 and TRBJ2-2; D gene ambiguous. Trimming left V 5 bases short and J 4 bases short, with 5 bases between. The CDR3 is made up of 12 amino acids. The germline V gene has CDR1 MNHEY and CDR2 SVGAGI. The CDR3 nucleotides read TGTGCCAGCAGTCACGCCACCGGGGAGCTGTTTTTT. It encodes CASSHATGELFF.

There are many counts of this clonotype. This chain connects TRBV4-1 to TRBJ1-1, with D uncertain. CDR1 is MGHRA and CDR2 is YSYEKL in the germline V gene. Trimming cost V 1 base and J 4 bases, with 13 bases left between them. CDR3 size: 15 residues. The CDR3 sequence: CASSQAEPVTTEAFF. CDR3 bases: TGCGCCAGCAGCCAAGCGGAACCTGTGACCACTGAAGCTTTCTTT.

V is TRBV25-1 and J is TRBJ2-6, with D tentatively TRBD2 (5 bases). The CDR3 sequence is 16 residues long. Trimming removed 4 bases from V and 1 base from J, with 11 bases in between. The germline V gene encodes CDR1 MGHDK and CDR2 SYGVNS. CDR3 DNA sequence: TGTGCCAGCAGTGCCAAACTAGGGTCTGGGGCCAACGTCCTGACTTTC. Amino acid sequence: CASSAKLGSGANVLTF.

Many counts were recorded for this clonotype. The chain uses TRBV7-9 and TRBJ2-3, with TRBD2 identical over 11 bases. The CDR3 has 17 residues. Germline V gives CDR1 SEHNR, CDR2 FQNEAQ (reference sequence). The J segment lost 5 bases and the V segment lost 7 bases, leaving 14 bases of the junction unmatched. The CDR3 bases are TGTGCCAGCACCTCAGAGGCAGGACTAGCGGGTATAGATACGCAGTATTTT. It specifies CASTSEAGLAGIDTQYF.

This clonotype has just a few counts. The CDR3 sequence is CASSSFLVDGSQPQHF. CDR3 nucleotide sequence: TGTGCCAGCAGTTCATTTCTAGTGGATGGCAGTCAGCCCCAGCATTTT. The V gene is TRBV28, the J gene TRBJ1-5; D not resolved. The CDR3 length is 16 residues. In germline, CDR1 is MDHEN, CDR2 SYDVKM. The V end was cut by 4 bases, the J end by 6 bases, with 19 bases between.